The 5 T cell receptor beta chains reported below all come from one sample, sequenced in a study of blood T cells in healthy people across ages. Together with a sample-barcoded 5' primer, a J-beta primer mix was included in a second PCR lasting about 6 to 11 cycles. TCRdb analysed the 5' RACE reads with MiXCR anew, one entry per CDR3 protein. The sample consists of about 800,000 distinct CDR3 sequences, around 25% of them appearing once. The same specimen was also included in a second study, on T cells of mothers and their children.

The specimen was blood. These receptors were collected from a boy younger than 18 in good health.

This clonotype appeared a few times. The CDR3 DNA reads as TGTGCCAGCAGCTTAGTCGACACCCATGAAGCTTTCTTT. Amino acid sequence: CASSLVDTHEAFF. The chain is built from TRBV7-2 and TRBJ1-1; D gene uncertain. The CDR3 length is 13 residues. Germline lookup yields CDR1 SGHTA and CDR2 FQGNSA. V was clipped by 1 base and J by 7 bases, with 10 bases between them.

The sample holds a few counts of this clonotype. V usage is TRBV4-3 and J usage is TRBJ2-7; no clear D. This CDR3 spans 13 amino acids. From germline, CDR1 is LGHNA and CDR2 YSLEER. V lost 3 bases to trimming and J lost 3 bases, with 9 bases between them. The CDR3 DNA reads TGCGCCAGCAGCCAGCGGACGGACTACGAGCAGTACTTC. Amino acid sequence: CASSQRTDYEQYF.

This chain joins TRBV28 and TRBJ2-4; TRBD1 matches 9 bases. The V gene's germline CDR1 is MDHEN and CDR2 SYDVKM. Trimming took 6 bases from V and 6 from J; bases not matched to a gene: 9. The CDR3 loop spans 15 amino acids. The CDR3 loop is CASRLTGGLGNIQYF. The CDR3 coding sequence is TGTGCCAGCAGGCTGACAGGGGGTTTAGGAAACATTCAGTACTTC.

The chain recombines TRBV2 with TRBJ1-5; D not resolved. Trimming shortened V by 6 bases and J by 0 bases, and 9 bases separated the two germline ends. The CDR3 sequence is 14 residues long. Germline-derived CDR1 and CDR2 are SNHLY and FYNNEI. CDR3 in amino acids: CASRAGYSNQPQHF. In nucleotides, the CDR3 is TGTGCCAGCAGGGCGGGCTATAGCAATCAGCCCCAGCATTTT. Complete variable domain (other parts from reference TRBV2 and TRBJ1-5): EPEVTQTPSHQVTQMGQEVILRCVPISNHLYFYWYRQILGQKVEFLVSFYNNEISEKSEIFDDQFSVERPDGSNFTLKIRSTKLEDSAMYFCASRAGYSNQPQHFGDGTRLSIL.

This clonotype was seen many times. CDR3: CSAAPGRGRNEQFF. The CDR3 nucleotides are TGCAGTGCTGCACCCGGCAGGGGGCGGAATGAGCAGTTCTTC. This chain links TRBV20-1 with TRBJ2-1; 8 bases align to TRBD1. The trim removed 5 bases at V and 7 bases at J, leaving 10 bases unmatched. CDR1 is DFQATT and CDR2 is SNEGSKA in the germline V gene (reference sequence). CDR3 length equals 14 residues.